Presented here are 29 T cell receptor beta chains from one specimen sequenced in a study of cytomegalovirus exposure and HLA in healthy donors. The PCR made use of 60 Vbeta and 13 Jbeta primers. Using immunoSEQ multiplex PCR, the repertoire was profiled, and TCRdb retains in-frame clones only, with some absent. The data contain 150,000 to 180,000 clones, roughly 72% of them seen just once; the ten biggest clones take up about 2.1%. The source material was PBMCs. The origin of the receptors is a man aged 30-40 years in good health and CMV-seronegative.

CDR3: CASSLLRTGGAGYTF. CDR3 in DNA: TGTGCCAGCAGTCTCCTCCGGACAGGGGGCGCTGGCTACACCTTC. The chain uses TRBV28 and TRBJ1-2; 11 nucleotides match TRBD1. Germline CDR1 MDHEN, CDR2 SYDVKM. After removal of 5 bases from V and 7 bases from J, the junction contained 9 bases not matched to a gene. This CDR3 is 15 amino acids long.

The CDR3 protein is CASSQESGALNEKLFF. The CDR3, as DNA: TGCGCCAGCAGCCAAGAGTCAGGGGCCCTTAATGAAAAACTGTTTTTT. The genes are TRBV4-1 and TRBJ1-4; D is possibly TRBD1 (6 bases). The V end was cut by 0 bases, the J end by 4 bases, with 12 bases between. The CDR3 is 16 residues long. Germline V CDR1 and CDR2: MGHRA, YSYEKL.

The V gene is TRBV7-2, the J gene TRBJ1-1; D is undetermined. Trimming took 1 base from V and 0 from J, leaving 12 bases between them. The germline V gene has CDR1 SGHTA and CDR2 FQGNSA. This CDR3 contains 16 residues. Here the CDR3 reads CASSLEGRRMNTEAFF. In nucleotides, the CDR3 is TGTGCCAGCAGCTTAGAAGGACGGAGGATGAACACTGAAGCTTTCTTT.

V usage is TRBV7-8 and J usage is TRBJ2-1; 9 nucleotides match TRBD1. The germline CDR1 and CDR2 sequences are SGHVS and FQNEAQ. Trimming cost V 5 bases and J 2 bases; bases outside gene matches: 1. The CDR3 is 14 residues long. DNA of the CDR3: TGTGCCAGCAGCCGACAGGGGGCCTACAATGAGCAGTTCTTC. Translation gives CASSRQGAYNEQFF. The whole variable domain, filled in from reference TRBV7-8 and TRBJ2-1, reads GAGVSQSPRYKVAKRGQDVALRCDPISGHVSLFWYQQALGQGPEFLTYFQNEAQLDKSGLPSDRFFAERPEGSVSTLKIQRTQQEDSAVYLCASSRQGAYNEQFFGPGTRLTVL.

CDR3 coding DNA: TGTGCCAGCAGTGTTACGGGGGGGTCCTACAATGAGCAGTTCTTC. Its translation: CASSVTGGSYNEQFF. The V and J genes are TRBV6-5 and TRBJ2-1, with TRBD2 matching over 8 bases. Germline CDR1 is MNHEY and CDR2 is SVGAGI. V lost 5 bases and J lost 1; bases outside the gene matches: 4. There are 15 residues in the CDR3.

The genes are TRBV5-4 and TRBJ1-2, with D unresolved. There are 13 residues in the CDR3. Germline assignment: CDR1 SGHNT and CDR2 YYREEE (reference sequence). The germline V and J ends were trimmed by 7 bases and 0 bases, with 10 bases remaining between them. The CDR3, as DNA: TGTGCCAGCCAACATTCCGCTAACTATGGCTACACCTTC. Protein product: CASQHSANYGYTF.

The chain links TRBV6-1 to TRBJ1-6; 8 nucleotides align to TRBD1. The CDR3 spans 15 residues. Germline values: CDR1 MNHNS, CDR2 SASEGT. V trimming: 2 bases; J trimming: 8 bases; junction bases outside the gene matches: 5. DNA of the CDR3: TGTGCCAGCAGTGAACTGGGGACAGGATATTCACCCCTCCACTTT. Translation: CASSELGTGYSPLHF.

This clone was seen a single time. The V gene is TRBV28, the J gene TRBJ1-5, with D tentatively TRBD1 (5 bases). CDR3 length: 14 residues. V was cut by 0 bases and J by 6 bases, with 9 bases left in between. CDR1 is MDHEN, CDR2 SYDVKM, per germline. The CDR3 DNA reads TGTGCCAGCAGTTTATGGGGGCGAAGTCAGCCCCAGCATTTT. Encoded protein: CASSLWGRSQPQHF.

The J gene is TRBJ2-1, the V gene TRBV7-9, with 9 bases matching TRBD1. J lost 7 bases, V lost 5 bases, and 9 bases had no gene match. The CDR3 extends over 15 amino acids. CDR1 SEHNR and CDR2 FQNEAQ come from the germline V gene (reference sequence). CDR3 residues: CASSPGQGFENEQFF. CDR3 nucleotide sequence: TGTGCCAGCAGCCCCGGACAGGGGTTTGAAAATGAGCAGTTCTTC.

The chain carries TRBV5-1 and TRBJ2-1; TRBD2 matches at 10 bases. J was trimmed by 6 bases and V by 3 bases; bases with no gene match: 6. This CDR3 is 15 amino acids long. Germline CDR1 is SGHRS and CDR2 is YFSETQ. In DNA, the CDR3 is TGCGCCAGCAGCTCCGCCGGGACTAGCGCCAATGAGCAGTTCTTC. Encoded protein: CASSSAGTSANEQFF.

The rearrangement links TRBV11-2 to TRBJ1-3; no clear D gene. V was pared by 2 bases and J by 0 bases, with 11 bases between. Germline V CDR1 and CDR2: SGHAT, FQNNGV. The CDR3 is 16 residues long. For the CDR3, the DNA is TGTGCCAGCAGCTTACTAGCATCGTCCTCTGGAAACACCATATATTTT. The encoded protein is CASSLLASSSGNTIYF.

J is TRBJ2-7 and V is TRBV29-1, with D tentatively TRBD1 (5 bases). The CDR3 loop spans 13 amino acids. Germline lookup yields CDR1 SQVTM and CDR2 ANQGSEA. V gave up 4 bases and J gave up 0 bases, with 10 bases separating them. As DNA, the CDR3 is TGCAGCGTTGTAGCAGGGAACTCCTACGAGCAGTACTTC. It specifies CSVVAGNSYEQYF.

J is TRBJ1-2 and V is TRBV27, with D possibly TRBD1 on 5 matching bases. V was shortened by 3 bases and J by 3 bases, with 11 bases between the two germline ends. From germline, CDR1 is MNHEY and CDR2 SMNVEV (reference sequence). This CDR3 is 14 amino acids long. The CDR3 loop reads CASSFGRGDYGYTF. The CDR3 nucleotides read TGTGCCAGCAGTTTTGGTCGGGGGGACTATGGCTACACCTTC.

The rearrangement uses TRBV5-1 and TRBJ2-1, with TRBD2 as a possible D gene (6 bases). CDR3 length: 12 residues. The V and J ends lost 0 bases and 9 bases respectively, with 7 bases between them. Germline V lookup: CDR1 SGHRS, CDR2 YFSETQ. The CDR3 sequence is CASSLGGAEQFF. CDR3 in DNA: TGCGCCAGCAGCTTGGGCGGGGCTGAGCAGTTCTTC.

The chain couples TRBV29-1 to TRBJ2-1; 10 nucleotides align to TRBD1. Germline loops: CDR1 SQVTM, CDR2 ANQGSEA. The CDR3 runs to 13 residues. The V segment lost 4 bases and the J segment 5 bases; nucleotides outside the gene matches: 2. The CDR3: CSVGQGAHNEQFF. CDR3 DNA sequence: TGCAGCGTTGGACAGGGGGCCCACAATGAGCAGTTCTTC.

This clone was recorded a few times. The rearrangement links TRBV5-1 to TRBJ1-4, with D unresolved. V was trimmed by 0 bases and J by 8 bases, leaving 23 bases between them. CDR1 and CDR2 (germline): SGHRS, YFSETQ. The CDR3 consists of 18 residues. CDR3 bases: TGCGCCAGCAGCTTGGCCAGTACCGAGGAGAGCTACGAGGAAAAACTGTTTTTT. It is translated as CASSLASTEESYEEKLFF.

V and J are TRBV19 and TRBJ1-1, with 9 positions matching TRBD1. The CDR3 runs 18 residues. Germline CDR1 LNHDA, CDR2 SQIVND (reference sequence). With V trimmed by 3 bases and J by 1 base, 12 bases remained unmatched. This chain's CDR3 is CASSISGTGTLRNTEAFF. The DNA for the CDR3 is TGTGCCAGTAGTATTAGCGGGACAGGGACCCTGAGGAACACTGAAGCTTTCTTT.

This chain connects TRBV6-5 to TRBJ2-7; 11 positions match TRBD1. With 5 bases clipped from V and 3 bases from J, the junction kept 6 bases outside the gene matches. CDR1 and CDR2 (germline): MNHEY, SVGAGI. The CDR3 has 15 amino acids. This CDR3 is CASSTGQGAGYEQYF. The CDR3 DNA reads as TGTGCCAGCAGTACAGGACAGGGGGCCGGCTACGAGCAGTACTTC.

The DNA for the CDR3 is TGTGCCAGCAGCTTAGGGACAGGGCAAGAAGCTTTCTTT. Protein: CASSLGTGQEAFF. The rearrangement joins TRBV7-6 to TRBJ1-1; 8 nucleotides line up with TRBD1. The germline CDR1 and CDR2 sequences are SGHVS and FNYEAQ. The CDR3 has 13 amino acids. Trimming removed 1 base from V and 8 bases from J; junction bases left unmatched: 3.

To note about this clone: A read error may account for a junction end that differs from germline. The chain carries TRBV30 and TRBJ1-2; D is uncertain. Germline CDR1 is GTSNPN and CDR2 is SVGIG (reference sequence). This CDR3 comprises 14 residues. The CDR3 reads CAWSEEGRFYGYPF. The CDR3, as DNA: TGTGCCTGGAGCGAGGAGGGCAGATTCTATGGCTACCCCTTC.

J is TRBJ2-1 and V is TRBV7-2; TRBD2 matches 10 bases. The length of the CDR3 is 18 residues. The V segment lost 0 bases and the J segment 4 bases; nucleotides outside the gene matches: 9. Germline CDR1 is SGHTA and CDR2 is FQGNSA. The CDR3 sequence: CASSLATLAGVSYNEQFF. As DNA, the CDR3 is TGTGCCAGCAGCTTAGCGACTCTAGCGGGGGTTAGTTACAATGAGCAGTTCTTC.

The chain is built from TRBV23-1 and TRBJ1-5; D not resolved. TRBV23-1 is an ORF, and what it does is uncertain. The V gene lost 2 bases and the J gene lost 10 bases, with 12 bases spanning the gap. The length of the CDR3 is 13 residues. CDR3 DNA: TGCGCCAGCAGTCAACACCGGGAGCGTCCCCAGCATTTT. Amino acids: CASSQHRERPQHF.

This rearrangement joins TRBV5-6 to TRBJ2-5; 7 positions agree with TRBD1. The DNA end is a closer match to TRBJ2-7, so the J assignment may be wrong. There are 18 residues in the CDR3. In germline, CDR1 is SGHDT, CDR2 YYEEEE. CDR3 loop: CASSSGTATEDLTYEQYF. The DNA for the CDR3 is TGTGCCAGCAGCTCCGGGACAGCCACTGAGGATCTAACCTACGAGCAGTACTTC.

The gene calls are TRBV5-6 and TRBJ1-3; maybe TRBD1 (6 bases). Trimming took off 4 bases at V and 6 bases at J, with 14 bases between the two ends. The CDR3 is 14 residues long. Looked up from germline, CDR1 is SGHDT and CDR2 is YYEEEE. The CDR3 DNA reads TGTGCCAGCAGCGTCCGACAGGCCCAAAACACCATATATTTT. It encodes CASSVRQAQNTIYF. The variable domain in full, completed from reference TRBV5-6 and TRBJ1-3, reads DAGVTQSPTHLIKTRGQQVTLRCSPKSGHDTVSWYQQALGQGPQFIFQYYEEEERQRGNFPDRFSGHQFPNYSSELNVNALLLGDSALYLCASSVRQAQNTIYFGEGSWLTVV.

The chain links TRBV7-2 to TRBJ2-1, with 13 bases identical to TRBD2. CDR1 is SGHTA, CDR2 FQGNSA, per germline. This CDR3 comprises 16 residues. The ends lost 5 bases at V and 7 bases at J; junction bases unmatched: 8. CDR3 DNA: TGTGCCAGCAGCCTGCTAACTAGCGGGGGGGAAAATGAGCAGTTCTTC. Encoded protein: CASSLLTSGGENEQFF.

The chain joins TRBV15 to TRBJ2-5, with unresolved D. From germline, CDR1 is LNHNV and CDR2 YYDKDF (reference sequence). Trimming took off 7 bases at V and 7 bases at J, with 13 bases between the two ends. CDR3 length equals 12 residues. DNA of the CDR3: TGTGCCACCAACCCTTCAACGGGGACCCAGTACTTC. It encodes CATNPSTGTQYF.

The CDR3, as DNA: TGTGCCAGCAGTTATGGGACTAGCGGAGAGACCCAGTACTTC. Translated: CASSYGTSGETQYF. The chain recombines TRBV6-6 with TRBJ2-5; TRBD2 matches at 11 bases. The CDR3 has 14 residues. In germline, CDR1 is MNHNY, CDR2 SVGAGI (reference sequence). J lost 4 bases, V lost 3 bases, and 1 base had no gene match.

This chain uses TRBV7-2 with TRBJ2-1, with 10 bases fitting TRBD2. This CDR3 is built from 17 residues. After removal of 6 bases from V and 3 bases from J, the junction contained 11 bases not matched to a gene. The V gene's germline CDR1 is SGHTA and CDR2 FQGNSA. The CDR3 protein is CASSLISGGDRYNEQFF. CDR3 sequence (DNA): TGTGCCAGCAGTTTAATCAGCGGGGGGGACCGCTACAATGAGCAGTTCTTC.

This clone is a singleton in its sample. Other DNA sequences in this specimen translate into the identical CDR3. This chain uses TRBV4-2 with TRBJ1-1; D gene unclear. The CDR3 totals 14 residues. The V end was cut by 1 base, the J end by 5 bases, with 11 bases between. Germline lookup yields CDR1 LGHNA and CDR2 YNFKEQ. Written as DNA, the CDR3 is TGTGCCAGCAGCCAAGTGGCCGGAGGTACTGAAGCTTTCTTT. Its protein product is CASSQVAGGTEAFF.